This T cell receptor beta chain is from a study of T cells after yellow fever vaccination (dated by TCRdb to between 2018 and 2020). With regard to the full study: Libraries from fractions with low cell numbers were prepared with the SMART-Seq v4 Ultra Low Input RNA kit. To follow T-cell clones before and after both primary and booster YFV17D yellow fever vaccination, bulk TCR alpha and beta repertoires underwent longitudinal sequencing. Two healthy male donors, one aged 18 to 30 and one aged 30 to 40 years, made up the cohort. Bulk PBMC replicates and cell subsets were isolated from blood drawn at multiple timepoints before and after both primary and secondary immunization. Overall study outcomes, separate from this receptor: Most clones expanded after primary vaccination (approximately 96% of CD4 and around 89% of CD8) were re-detected after the booster, suggesting that broad memory maintenance occurred. Because the study included only a couple of donors, the extent to which the findings can be generalized is limited. A small fraction of clonotypes appeared in both the CD4 and CD8 compartments, likely as a result of convergent recombination. Computational filtering was required because FACS-sorted repertoires could contain abundant contaminating clonotypes from the bulk population. The secondary T-cell response was found to be weaker but faster than the primary response, with a peak reached on day 5 rather than on day 15.

This clonotype was seen a handful of times. The antigen this receptor binds is unknown. It has no much larger one-base neighbor in the sample; base qualities were not kept. Sequencing was performed on an Illumina NovaSeq 6000. TCR cDNA was synthesized by 5'RACE template switching, which introduced a universal primer site and unique molecular identifiers. cDNA synthesis was primed from both the TCR alpha and TCR beta constant segments. Libraries were amplified in two PCR steps, with sample barcodes and sequencing adapters added in the second step. Libraries were sequenced on Illumina HiSeq 2500 (2x100 bp) or NovaSeq (2x150 bp). The source study handled its data this way. MIGEC handled demultiplexing of reads and collapsing into UMI consensus sequences, while MiXCR performed V(D)J alignment. Clonotypes responding to the vaccine were identified with edgeR on replicate PBMC samples, with the criteria of FDR below 0.01 and a log2 fold change above 5 up to day 15. Each bulk clonotype was labeled CD4 or CD8 based on which sequenced repertoire, CD4 or CD8, contained the clonotype at higher abundance. The public reads were reanalyzed by TCRdb: fastp trimming at Q25, MiXCR alignment, in-frame beta chains only. Each CDR3 protein appears once, grouped with its most common genes and DNA. Clone size and V and J calls follow TCRdb, not the original study. Here the sample has about 99,000 distinct CDR3 sequences; less than 6% occur a single time. Jointly, the top ten make up approximately 39% of the sample.

Sample treatment or condition, as interpreted from the label and publication: live attenuated yellow fever vaccine strain. PBMCs were isolated from peripheral blood using a standard Ficoll-Paque protocol. Dynabeads CD4 and CD8 positive selection kits were used to isolate the CD4 and CD8 T-cell fractions. RNA was extracted with TriZol from bulk PBMCs, CD4 and CD8 fractions, and dextramer-positive and dextramer-negative fractions. The receptor was isolated from a man younger than 35 who received the YFV17D yellow fever vaccine. The sample here was CD8+ T cells sorted from PBMCs, taken 10 days after the yellow fever booster vaccination.

The CDR3 has the sequence CASSSTRGGYTF. The nucleotide sequence is TGTGCCAGCAGCTCTACTCGAGGCGGCTACACCTTC. This sequence uses TRBV7-9 and TRBJ1-2; no D segment can be confidently identified. Cut back by 4 bases and 8 bases, the V and J ends lie 11 bases apart. Per the germline V gene (reference sequence), SEHNR is the CDR1 and FQNEAQ is the CDR2. The CDR3 spans 12 residues, from the cysteine through the phenylalanine. The retained sequence is limited to the CDR3, 36 bases, with the frame set at the first base. The CDR3 plus the reference TRBV7-9 and TRBJ1-2 genes for the other parts give the full variable domain: DTGVSQNPRHKITKRGQNVTFRCDPISEHNRLYWYRQTLGQGPEFLTYFQNEAQLEKSRLLSDRFSAERPKGSFSTLEIQRTEQGDSAMYLCASSSTRGGYTFGSGTRLTVV.